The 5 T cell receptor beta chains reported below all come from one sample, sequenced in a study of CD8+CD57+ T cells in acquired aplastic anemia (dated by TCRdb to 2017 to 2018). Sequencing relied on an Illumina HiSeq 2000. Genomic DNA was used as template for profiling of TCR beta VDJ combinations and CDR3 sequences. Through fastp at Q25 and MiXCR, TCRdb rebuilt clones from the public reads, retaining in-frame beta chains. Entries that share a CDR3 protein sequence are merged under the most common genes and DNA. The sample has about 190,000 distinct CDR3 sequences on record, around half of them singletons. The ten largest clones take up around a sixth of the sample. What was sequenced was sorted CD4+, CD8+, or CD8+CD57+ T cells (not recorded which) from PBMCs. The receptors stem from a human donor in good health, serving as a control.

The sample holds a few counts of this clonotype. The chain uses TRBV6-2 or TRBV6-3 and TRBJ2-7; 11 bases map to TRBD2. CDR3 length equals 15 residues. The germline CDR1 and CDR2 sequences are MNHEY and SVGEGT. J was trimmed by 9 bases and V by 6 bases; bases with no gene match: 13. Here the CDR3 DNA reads TGTGCCAGCAGCGAGACTAGCGGGAATCTACGAGGGCAGTACTTC. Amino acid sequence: CASSETSGNLRGQYF.

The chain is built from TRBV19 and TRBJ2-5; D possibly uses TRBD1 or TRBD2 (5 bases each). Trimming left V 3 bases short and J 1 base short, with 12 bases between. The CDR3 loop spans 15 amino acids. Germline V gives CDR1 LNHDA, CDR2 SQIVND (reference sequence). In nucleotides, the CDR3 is TGTGCCAGTAGTATGAGGATGGGGGTCCAAGAGACCCAGTACTTC. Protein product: CASSMRMGVQETQYF.

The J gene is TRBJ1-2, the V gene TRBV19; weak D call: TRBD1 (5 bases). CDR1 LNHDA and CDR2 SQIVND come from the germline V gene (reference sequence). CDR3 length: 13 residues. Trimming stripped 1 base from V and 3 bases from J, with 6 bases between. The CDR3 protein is CASSIGGHYGYTF. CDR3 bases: TGTGCCAGTAGTATAGGGGGACACTATGGCTACACCTTC. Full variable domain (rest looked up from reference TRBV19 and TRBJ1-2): DGGITQSPKYLFRKEGQNVTLSCEQNLNHDAMYWYRQDPGQGLRLIYYSQIVNDFQKGDIAEGYSVSREKKESFPLTVTSAQKNPTAFYLCASSIGGHYGYTFGSGTRLTVV.

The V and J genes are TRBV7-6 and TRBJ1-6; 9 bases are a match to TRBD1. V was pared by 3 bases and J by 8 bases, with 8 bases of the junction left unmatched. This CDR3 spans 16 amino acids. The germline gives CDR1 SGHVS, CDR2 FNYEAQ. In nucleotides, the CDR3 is TGTGCCAGCAGCTTTACCCCGGACAGGGGAGATTCACCCCTCCACTTT. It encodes CASSFTPDRGDSPLHF.

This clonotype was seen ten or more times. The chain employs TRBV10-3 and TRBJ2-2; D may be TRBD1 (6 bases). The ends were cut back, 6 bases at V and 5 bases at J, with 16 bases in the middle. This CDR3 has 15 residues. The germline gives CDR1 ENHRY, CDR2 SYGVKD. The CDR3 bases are TGTGCCATCAGGGAACAGGGAATGATGACCGGGGAGCTGTTTTTT. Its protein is CAIREQGMMTGELFF.